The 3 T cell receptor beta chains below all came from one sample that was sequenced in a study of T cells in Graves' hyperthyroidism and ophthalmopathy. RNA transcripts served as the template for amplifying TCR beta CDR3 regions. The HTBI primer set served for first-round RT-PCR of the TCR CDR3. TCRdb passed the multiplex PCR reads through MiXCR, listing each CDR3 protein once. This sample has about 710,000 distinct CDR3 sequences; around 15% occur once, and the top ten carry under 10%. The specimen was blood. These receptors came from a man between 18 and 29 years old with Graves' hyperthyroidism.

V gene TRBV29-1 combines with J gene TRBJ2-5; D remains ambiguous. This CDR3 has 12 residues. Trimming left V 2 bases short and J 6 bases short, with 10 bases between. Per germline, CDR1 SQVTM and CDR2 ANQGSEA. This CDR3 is CSVEKGLKTQYF. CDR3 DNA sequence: TGCAGCGTTGAAAAAGGGCTAAAGACCCAGTACTTC. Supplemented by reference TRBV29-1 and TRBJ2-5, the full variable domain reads SAVISQKPSRDICQRGTSLTIQCQVDSQVTMMFWYRQQPGQSLTLIATANQGSEATYESGFVIDKFPISRPNLTFSTLTVSNMSPEDSSIYLCSVEKGLKTQYFGPGTRLLVL.

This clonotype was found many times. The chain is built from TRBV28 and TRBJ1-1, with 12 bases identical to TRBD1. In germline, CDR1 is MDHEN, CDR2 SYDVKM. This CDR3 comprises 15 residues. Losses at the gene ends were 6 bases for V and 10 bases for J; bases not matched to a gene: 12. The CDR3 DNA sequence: TGTGCCAGCAGCCCTATAACCGGGACAGGGGGCTTAGCTTTCTTT. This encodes CASSPITGTGGLAFF.

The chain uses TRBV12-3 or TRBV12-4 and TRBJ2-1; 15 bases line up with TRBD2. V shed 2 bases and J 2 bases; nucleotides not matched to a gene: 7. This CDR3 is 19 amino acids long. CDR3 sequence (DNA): TGTGCCAGCAGTTTACGGGTAAGGACTAGCGGGAGGGCCTACAATGAGCAGTTCTTC. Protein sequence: CASSLRVRTSGRAYNEQFF.